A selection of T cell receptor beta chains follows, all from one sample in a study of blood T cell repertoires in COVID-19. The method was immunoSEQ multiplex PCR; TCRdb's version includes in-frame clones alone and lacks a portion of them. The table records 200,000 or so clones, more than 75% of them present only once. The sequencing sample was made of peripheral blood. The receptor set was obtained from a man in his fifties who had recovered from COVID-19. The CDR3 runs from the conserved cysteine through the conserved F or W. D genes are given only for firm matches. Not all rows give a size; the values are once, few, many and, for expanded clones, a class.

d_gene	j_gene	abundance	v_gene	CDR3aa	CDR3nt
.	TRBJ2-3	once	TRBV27	CASSLLSPSAGRTDTQYF	TGTGCCAGCAGTTTATTAAGCCCCTCCGCGGGACGCACAGATACGCAGTATTTT
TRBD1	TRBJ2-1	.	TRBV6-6	CASSPGQLLRNNNEQFF	TGTGCCAGCAGTCCGGGACAGCTCCTAAGGAATAACAATGAGCAGTTCTTC
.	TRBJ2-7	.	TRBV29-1	CSAQGSYEQYF	TGCAGCGCACAGGGCAGCTACGAGCAGTACTTC
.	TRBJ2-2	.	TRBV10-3	CAISGGLPTGELFF	TGTGCCATCAGTGGAGGACTCCCCACCGGGGAGCTGTTTTTT
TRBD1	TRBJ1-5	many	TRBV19	CASSIGADRGGVRHQPQHF	TGTGCCAGTAGTATAGGAGCCGACAGGGGGGGGGTTCGTCATCAGCCCCAGCATTTT
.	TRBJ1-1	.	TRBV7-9	CASSSRPGVNTEAFF	TGTGCCAGCAGCTCAAGACCCGGGGTGAACACTGAAGCTTTCTTT
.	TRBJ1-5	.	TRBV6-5	CASSREGLMNQPQHF	TGTGCCAGCTCGCGCGAGGGACTCATGAATCAGCCCCAGCATTTT
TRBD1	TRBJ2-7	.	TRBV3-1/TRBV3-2	CASTRTGTSYEQYF	TGTGCCAGCACCCGGACAGGTACCTCCTACGAGCAGTACTTC
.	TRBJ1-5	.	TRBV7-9	CASSLQGNQPQHF	TGTGCCAGCAGCCTACAGGGTAATCAGCCCCAGCATTTT
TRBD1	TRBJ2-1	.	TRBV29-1	CSVPPGGLLINEQFF	TGCAGCGTTCCCCCAGGGGGCCTTTTAATCAATGAGCAGTTCTTC
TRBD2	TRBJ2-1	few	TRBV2	CASSEAGLASNEQFF	TGTGCCAGCAGTGAAGCAGGACTAGCGAGCAATGAGCAGTTCTTC